One T cell receptor (beta chain) is described in this entry. The CDR3 length is 15 residues. Looked up from germline, CDR1 is SGHTA and CDR2 is FQGNSA. V was shortened by 5 bases and J by 1 base, with 14 bases between the two germline ends. The data were taken from a study of cytomegalovirus exposure and HLA in healthy donors. The PCR was carried out with 60 Vbeta primers and 13 Jbeta primers. The assay was immunoSEQ multiplex PCR, and TCRdb's table has in-frame clones only and misses some. The sample records roughly 130,000 clones, roughly 80% being singletons. This chain links TRBV7-2 with TRBJ2-5, with D possibly TRBD2 on 7 matching bases. Sequenced material: PBMCs. The sequence was obtained from a female donor in good health and CMV-seronegative. CDR3 residues: CASSQGGGSQETQYF. The DNA for the CDR3 is TGTGCCAGCAGCCAAGGGGGGGGAAGCCAAGAGACCCAGTACTTC.